These 4 T cell receptor beta chains originate from one sample sequenced in a study of T cells in localized non-small cell lung cancer. Sequenced by immunoSEQ multiplex PCR; TCRdb stores in-frame clones only, minus some. The table lists 45,000 to 60,000 clones, around 83% of them singletons. Specimen: PBMCs, collected before any cancer treatment. Source of these receptors: a man between 40 and 75 years old with stage II lung adenocarcinoma.

J is TRBJ1-1 and V is TRBV25-1; perhaps TRBD1 as D (5 bases). Germline V gene data show CDR1 as MGHDK and CDR2 as SYGVNS. The CDR3 is 15 amino acids. Trimming stripped 0 bases from V and 3 bases from J, with 11 bases between. As DNA, the CDR3 is TGTGCCAGCAGTGAATATGGGACTTTGGACACTGAAGCTTTCTTT. Translation: CASSEYGTLDTEAFF.

The V and J genes are TRBV2 and TRBJ1-6, with 10 positions matching TRBD1. Germline assignment: CDR1 SNHLY and CDR2 FYNNEI. V lost 5 bases and J lost 8; bases outside the gene matches: 6. The CDR3 runs 15 residues. The CDR3, as DNA: TGTGCCAGCAGTTCGGACAGGGGGGGGGATTCACCCCTCCACTTT. This gives the protein CASSSDRGGDSPLHF.

J is TRBJ1-2 and V is TRBV7-2, with D maybe TRBD1 (5 bases). Germline-derived CDR1 and CDR2 are SGHTA and FQGNSA. The V end was cut by 1 base, the J end by 1 base, with 7 bases between. CDR3 size: 14 residues. In nucleotides, the CDR3 is TGTGCCAGCAGCTTAGAGGGGATTAACTATGGCTACACCTTC. Translated, it gives CASSLEGINYGYTF.

This chain joins TRBV2 and TRBJ2-7; TRBD1 matches at 10 bases. Germline loops: CDR1 SNHLY, CDR2 FYNNEI. The CDR3 is 14 residues long. V gave up 8 bases and J gave up 3 bases; unmatched junction bases: 7. CDR3 DNA sequence: TGTGCCAGCGTCTTTGGACAGGGGGACTACGAGCAGTACGTC. As protein: CASVFGQGDYEQYV.